This entry features one T cell receptor (beta chain) sequence. CDR1 is SGDLS, CDR2 YYNGEE, per germline. The CDR3 is 13 amino acids. V gave up 0 bases and J gave up 6 bases, with 9 bases separating them. Sequenced by immunoSEQ multiplex PCR; TCRdb stores in-frame clones only, minus some. This table has fewer than 25,000 clones, over 65% appearing once. The data stem from a study of ipilimumab plus nivolumab after autologous stem cell transplantation. Study-wide background: A median of about eight nivolumab and five or six ipilimumab doses were given.

This chain connects TRBV9 to TRBJ1-1; D perhaps matches TRBD1 (5 bases). The sequencing here drew on PBMCs, taken in a trial of ipilimumab plus nivolumab as post-transplant consolidation. The clonotype was recovered from a male donor with diffuse large B-cell lymphoma. The CDR3 reads CASSVDLGAEAFF. As DNA, the CDR3 is TGTGCCAGCAGCGTAGATTTGGGGGCTGAAGCTTTCTTT.